The T cell receptor beta chain described here comes from a study of early T cells in non-severe SARS-CoV-2 infection. This clonotype was detected ten times or more. Unique molecular identifiers were attached to individual cDNA molecules. TCRdb analysed the 5' RACE reads with MiXCR anew, one entry per CDR3 protein. The data show 40,000 to 55,000 distinct CDR3 sequences, almost 7.5% seen once. The germline V gene encodes CDR1 SGHVS and CDR2 FNYEAQ. V shed 1 base and J shed 4 bases, with 10 bases lying between them. The CDR3 is made up of 14 amino acids. The V call is TRBV7-6, the J call TRBJ1-2; unclear D gene. The material sequenced was whole blood. This receptor was taken from an adult who was a healthcare worker with PCR-confirmed SARS-CoV-2 infection or an uninfected control (not recorded which). As DNA, the CDR3 is TGTGCCAGCAGCTTAGGTCTAGGGAGCTATGGCTACACCTTC. Translation: CASSLGLGSYGYTF. Complete variable domain (other parts from reference TRBV7-6 and TRBJ1-2): GAGVSQSPRYKVTKRGQDVALRCDPISGHVSLYWYRQALGQGPEFLTYFNYEAQQDKSGLPNDRFSAERPEGSISTLTIQRTEQRDSAMYRCASSLGLGSYGYTFGSGTRLTVV.